This T cell receptor (beta chain) was found in a study of cytomegalovirus exposure and HLA in healthy donors. The wider study: As released early, the data held around 80 million unique TCRs from HLA-typed donors.

To note about this clone: Its antigen remains unknown.

This PCR relied on a set of 60 Vbeta primers and 13 Jbeta primers. Method: immunoSEQ multiplex PCR; TCRdb's copy keeps in-frame clones and lacks some. This table holds a few hundred thousand clones, around 86% found once. Study findings and constraints: Previous analysis showed most TCR beta V segments were productive about 87% or about 30% of the time. Rarity held for most TCR sequences, but there were some public TCRs that occurred in many donors.

This clonotype was obtained from a woman in her fifties or sixties in good health and CMV-seropositive. The sequenced sample consisted of PBMCs.

CDR3 bases: TGTGCCAGCAGCCCCCTGGGACAGGGGGCGACAGATACGCAGTATTTT. The encoded protein is CASSPLGQGATDTQYF. V gene TRBV14 combines with J gene TRBJ2-3, with 12 bases lining up with TRBD1. The germline V gene encodes CDR1 SGHDN and CDR2 FVKESK. This CDR3 region has 16 residues. The V and J ends lost 4 bases and 3 bases, in that order; junction bases with no gene match: 5. Variable domain in full (rest from reference TRBV14 and TRBJ2-3): EAGVTQFPSHSVIEKGQTVTLRCDPISGHDNLYWYRRVMGKEIKFLLHFVKESKQDESGMPNNRFLAERTGGTYSTLKVQPAELEDSGVYFCASSPLGQGATDTQYFGPGTRLTVL.